This TCR beta chain originates from a study of cytomegalovirus exposure and HLA in healthy donors (dated by TCRdb to 2015 to 2018). A note on the overall study: An earlier analysis of some 600 of the donors reported roughly 300 Gb of sequence data and 117 million unique TCR beta sequences obtained from 180 million or so T cells. An early release that covered 640 HLA-typed donors contained around 300 gigabases of sequencing data and 85 million to 100 million unique TCR sequences. Of the 300 to 500 genotyped donors, approximately 80% were placed in the genetic ancestry cluster associated with self-reported Caucasian donors. The study aimed to test whether cataloging public T cell receptors could reveal signatures of past pathogen exposure. The study used immunosequencing to profile the T cell repertoires of approximately 640 subjects and linked those repertoires to cytomegalovirus serostatus. Along with the approximately 650-subject first cohort, a separate validation cohort of roughly 110 different subjects was used. To predict cytomegalovirus infection status, the study combined high-throughput TCR immunosequencing, statistical association of individual TCRs with disease status, and machine learning. A later analysis re-analyzed previously published TCR beta repertoires from 660 or so donors and added high-resolution HLA genotyping to study TCR occurrence patterns. Rather than drawing on any new phenotypic data, the later analysis identified candidate immune exposures from TCR beta sequences and the way those sequences occurred across donors. To decide whether each TCR beta V gene segment behaved as functional or pseudogenic, an earlier analysis of approximately 600 of the donors relied on high-throughput TCR beta sequencing. Alongside the repertoire data, information on donor age, sex, ethnicity and CMV serostatus was compiled. In a later genetic analysis, genome-wide SNP genotypes for about three fifths of the roughly 670 donors were used, and that subset was treated as a discovery cohort. Every repertoire in the discovery cohort had been generated on one and the same sequencing platform. HLA typing covered class I and class II loci at four-digit resolution. Typing coverage varied by locus: 629-630 donors for A, B, C, DRB1 and DQB1; roughly 560 for DQA1; more than 600 for DPA1; approximately 490 for DPB1. Roughly 5 DR-DQ haplotypes were treated as single units for association and clustering because of strong linkage in the cohort. Among about 400 genotyped donors of the cohort, an average of around 220,000 unique TCR beta nucleotide sequences was sequenced per donor, of which about 18% were non-productive.

The cohort consisted of 666 healthy bone marrow donors. At the time of sampling, all cohort members were nominally healthy, though unrecorded immune exposures were likely present. The donor tested CMV seronegative, placing the donor among the 350 to 400 seronegative members of the cohort. Each donor provided a peripheral blood sample, and peripheral blood mononuclear cells were used for TCR beta sequencing. The Qiagen DNeasy Blood Extraction Kit was used to extract genomic DNA from the blood cell samples. Library preparation employed the immunoSEQ multiplex PCR assay. For the multiplex PCR, a mixture combining 60 forward primers for TCR Vbeta segments and 13 reverse primers for TCR Jbeta segments was used. The CDR3 region of rearranged TCR beta genes was amplified from genomic DNA with a multiplex PCR assay. The amplified TCR beta libraries were sequenced on the Illumina HiSeq System as 87-base-pair reads. Per the source publication's procedure: A later analysis counted tens of millions of unique TCR beta chains across the 600 to 850 repertoires, and some 11 million of these chains were shared by at least two donors. Raw reads were error-corrected and collapsed into unique sequences by a nearest-neighbor algorithm in which closely related sequences were merged to remove PCR and sequencing errors. Alignment of CDR3 sequences to IMGT reference sequences was used to assign V, D and J gene segments. For a sequence to be retained, at least a six-nucleotide match to both a V gene segment and a J gene segment was required. A rearrangement counted as productive if the CDR3 had no stop codons and remained in frame with V and J, and every other rearrangement counted as non-productive. Following IMGT convention, CDR3 was defined as the stretch from the second conserved V-encoded cysteine up to the conserved J-encoded phenylalanine. Sequences without an unambiguous match to a single V gene segment were excluded from the earlier analysis of 450 to 650 of the donors. In an earlier analysis of several hundred of the donors, a V segment was called functional when productive rearrangements were above 56.7%, and segregating when the standard deviation between donors exceeded 5%. A statistical classification framework was built for diagnosing cytomegalovirus status from the catalog of TCR beta chain sequences. In a later analysis, TCR nucleotide sequences were compared against IMGT/GENE-DB human TR gene sequences so that V and J genes could be assigned. Using the TCRdist pipeline, a later analysis assigned CDR3 sequences along with most-parsimonious VDJ recombination scenarios. In a later analysis, every TCR beta chain was defined by the combination of its CDR3 amino acid sequence and its V-gene family, and reads without a unique V-gene family were dropped. A later analysis removed several hundred highly shared, low-generation-probability nucleotide sequences to deal with suspected cross-contamination and a sequencing artifact. In a later analysis, a clonal expansion index was calculated for each public chain from normalized within-repertoire ranks of inferred template counts. Generation probabilities in a later analysis came from a VDJ recombination model fitted to out-of-frame rearrangements, and those results were checked against IGoR. Hypergeometric tests were used in a later analysis to score TCR-TCR, TCR-HLA and TCR-CMV co-occurrence, with a repertoire-size bias correction applied to the TCR pairs. To estimate false discovery rates, a later analysis permuted the HLA or CMV assignments 20 times. In a later analysis, co-occurring TCRs were grouped using DBSCAN, and TCRdist sequence similarity was added for clustering within HLA-allele-positive subsets. Repertoires with fewer than 30,000 or more than 120,000 public chains were left out of co-occurrence clustering, as were about five repertoires with anomalous nucleotide sharing. TCRdb carries this immuneACCESS record with in-frame sequences only. Its versions omit some clonotypes, under half of them owing to an unresolved V gene in the studies checked, with the rest unexplained. V and J calls and clone size come straight from that table; D and trimming were deduced from the DNA. The sample table lists approximately 160,000 clones, around 81% of them with a count of one. The ten most abundant clones make up approximately 1% of the sample.

Overall study outcomes, separate from this receptor: The presence/absence analyses assumed that sequencing depth was roughly uniform across donors, and that assumption may not be true. The classifier was reported to diagnose cytomegalovirus status with high specificity and sensitivity in both the original cohort and the validation cohort. Some IMGT-functional V segments, including TRBV6-2 and TRBV6-3, could not be distinguished by the 87-base-pair reads and were therefore excluded. A later genetic analysis associated a missense DCLRE1C variant with V-gene and J-gene trimming of TCR beta chains, and an independent cohort replicated the association. The authors suggested that the approach could potentially be generalized to other disease states and immunological phenotypes. Because HLA typing was unavailable for some donors at each locus, only the typed subset was used in association tests. In a later analysis, HLA-associated TCR beta chains were found to be more clonally expanded and to have lower generation probabilities than equally common non-associated chains. Assigning TCR associations to individual alleles was difficult when HLA alleles, especially DR and DQ, strongly co-occurred. Correlated functional status among segregating V segments might reflect linkage disequilibrium, but an unknown experimental factor could not be ruled out. Three of the identified cytomegalovirus-associated TCR beta chains were confirmed in vitro to be specific for cytomegalovirus antigens. The study gave a list of 150 to 200 TCR beta chains associated with cytomegalovirus. A cluster of highly shared sequence variants was judged likely to be a technical artifact of the sequencing pipeline. A later analysis reported that several top co-occurrence clusters appeared linked to parvovirus B19, influenza, CMV and Epstein-Barr virus. Broadly in line with IMGT annotations, most TCR beta V segments showed up in productive rearrangements about 90% or about 30% of the time in an earlier analysis of 450 to 750 of the donors. Most TCR sequences were observed very rarely across donors, whereas some public TCRs were present in many individuals. In a later analysis, TCR association rates were found to vary across HLA loci, with the most associated TCRs seen for DRB1 alleles and the fewest for HLA-C alleles. A further reported finding was that TCR beta sequences accurately predicted the HLA-A and HLA-B alleles for most subjects in the first cohort. Only TCR beta chains were sequenced in this cohort, and the absence of alpha or paired-chain data limited detectable features. Specific HLA alleles were associated with 15,000 to 20,000 TCR beta sequences at a false discovery rate of 0.05 in a later analysis. Immune exposure information for the cohort was limited to CMV serostatus. Compared with the roughly 700-donor mean, donors in an Asian-associated ancestry cluster had fewer N-insertions in productive TCRs, according to a later genetic analysis. Because counts were too low, about 17 rarely observed V segments, including chromosome 9 orphons, were excluded from the earlier analysis of several hundred of the donors. A later analysis found that most CMV-associated TCR beta chains appeared HLA-restricted, with HLA associations seemingly driven largely by CMV exposure.

Trimming at the junction amounts to 2 bases on V and 5 bases on J, and the germline ends lie 3 bases apart. Measured from the cysteine to the phenylalanine, the CDR3 is 11 residues long. The kept DNA is CDR3 alone, 33 bases in frame from the first base. The germline V gene (reference sequence) supplies CDR1 SEHNR and CDR2 FQNEAQ. Of note for this clone: Its antigen remains undetermined. Base quality data are lacking; no much larger clone is found one base away. The same CDR3 arises from other DNA sequences in this sample as well.

Rearrangement joined TRBV7-9 to TRBJ2-5; the D gene lacks a confident call. The receptor's source is a woman in her thirties or forties in good health and CMV-seronegative. The specimen sequenced was PBMCs. The nucleotide sequence reads TGTGCCAGCAGCTTACAGGAGACCCAGTACTTC. Its translation reads: CASSLQETQYF.